A single sample gave rise to the 32 T cell receptor beta chains below, sequenced in a study of response to subunit inactivated influenza vaccine. MiXCR, applied by TCRdb to the RT-PCR reads, yields one record per CDR3 protein. The data show hundreds of thousands of distinct CDR3 sequences, approximately 11% seen once. Separately, the same data were catalogued under a study of T cells expressing NK-cell markers. Turning to that study: 5'RACE template switching built TCR beta cDNA with unique molecular identifiers.

The specimen was PBMCs from blood, collected on the day of vaccination. Receptors originate from a man aged 45-65 years who received an inactivated influenza vaccine.

The chain has TRBV29-1 and TRBJ2-3; 8 bases align to TRBD2. J lost 1 base, V lost 6 bases, and 3 bases had no gene match. The CDR3 is 13 amino acids. The V gene's germline CDR1 is SQVTM and CDR2 ANQGSEA. The CDR3 DNA is TGCAGCGTGGCGACTAGCGGCACAGATACGCAGTATTTT. Amino acid sequence: CSVATSGTDTQYF.

The sample holds a few counts of this clonotype. Here the CDR3 reads CASSYSLRGNKETQYF. The CDR3 region has the DNA TGTGCCAGCAGTTACTCGCTCAGAGGAAATAAAGAGACCCAGTACTTC. J is TRBJ2-5 and V is TRBV6-2 or TRBV6-3; D not resolved. The germline V gene has CDR1 MNHEY and CDR2 SVGEGT. The CDR3 totals 16 residues. Deletions cut 0 bases from V and 3 bases from J, with 14 bases between.

This clonotype showed up just a few times. CDR3 loop: CASSQDPGPMADTQYF. The CDR3 DNA reads TGCGCCAGCAGCCAAGATCCCGGGCCCATGGCAGATACGCAGTATTTT. This chain joins TRBV4-1 and TRBJ2-3; D is uncertain. This CDR3 is built from 16 residues. Trimming cost V 0 bases and J 4 bases, with 14 bases left between them. Looked up from germline, CDR1 is MGHRA and CDR2 is YSYEKL.

This clonotype was seen only a few times. J is TRBJ2-5 and V is TRBV18, with 12 positions matching TRBD2. The J segment lost 0 bases and the V segment lost 3 bases, leaving 11 bases of the junction unmatched. Germline loops: CDR1 KGHSH, CDR2 LQKENI. The CDR3 extends over 19 amino acids. The CDR3 bases are TGTGCCAGCTCACCTGGTCTCGGAACTAGCGGGAGGTACCAAGAGACCCAGTACTTC. Translation gives CASSPGLGTSGRYQETQYF.

At least ten counts were recorded for this clonotype. The chain joins TRBV10-3 to TRBJ2-7; D may be TRBD1 or TRBD2 (5 bases each). The CDR3 consists of 18 residues. In germline, CDR1 is ENHRY, CDR2 SYGVKD. With 10 bases removed from V and 3 bases from J, the gap between germline ends came to 31 bases. As DNA, the CDR3 is TGTGCCACCCGTGGTGGGGCGAAGGGGTCGGAGGTCCGCTACGAGCAGTACTTC. Amino acid sequence: CATRGGAKGSEVRYEQYF.

The chain is built from TRBV29-1 and TRBJ2-5; D unclear. The CDR3 extends over 12 amino acids. Germline CDR1 reads SQVTM; CDR2 reads ANQGSEA. Trimming took off 6 bases at V and 2 bases at J, with 10 bases between the two ends. The CDR3 loop is CSVVGWQETQYF. CDR3 DNA sequence: TGCAGCGTCGTGGGATGGCAAGAGACCCAGTACTTC.

This clonotype was counted at least ten times. This chain connects TRBV7-2 to TRBJ1-1; the match to TRBD1 covers 8 bases. Germline CDR1 is SGHTA and CDR2 is FQGNSA. The CDR3 runs to 15 residues. Trimming at V came to 4 bases and at J to 5 bases, leaving 9 bases not matched to a gene. The DNA for the CDR3 is TGTGCCAGCAGCTGGCTCGACAGGGGTCAGACTGAAGCTTTCTTT. Translating it yields CASSWLDRGQTEAFF.

V and J are TRBV3-1 and TRBJ2-7; 13 bases line up with TRBD2. CDR1 LGHDT and CDR2 YNNKEL come from the germline V gene (reference sequence). V shed 0 bases and J 3 bases; nucleotides not matched to a gene: 8. CDR3 length equals 18 residues. CDR3 residues: CASSQDARTSGRFYEQYF. CDR3 DNA sequence: TGTGCCAGCAGCCAAGATGCTAGGACTAGCGGGAGATTCTACGAGCAGTACTTC.

The chain links TRBV24-1 to TRBJ2-5; D remains unclear. Trimming removed 10 bases from V and 0 bases from J, with 8 bases in between. CDR3 length: 12 residues. Germline CDR1 and CDR2: KGHDR and SFDVKD. CDR3 in amino acids: CATARDQETQYF. The DNA for the CDR3 is TGTGCCACGGCAAGGGACCAAGAGACCCAGTACTTC.

This clonotype has just a few counts. This rearrangement joins TRBV3-1 to TRBJ2-7, with D uncertain. The CDR3 is 12 amino acids. V dropped 3 bases and J dropped 8 bases, with 11 bases sitting between them. Germline V CDR1 and CDR2: LGHDT, YNNKEL (reference sequence). CDR3 sequence (DNA): TGTGCCAGCAGCCAGGAACGACTCCAGCAGTACTTC. Protein: CASSQERLQQYF.

This clonotype was observed a handful of times. The rearrangement joins TRBV7-6 to TRBJ2-3; 7 bases agree with TRBD2. This CDR3 has 17 amino acids. Trimming took 1 base from V and 3 from J; bases not matched to a gene: 10. Germline V CDR1 and CDR2: SGHVS, FNYEAQ. The DNA for the CDR3 is TGTGCCAGCAGCTTAGTATCAGCGGGGCCTAAAACAGATACGCAGTATTTT. It specifies CASSLVSAGPKTDTQYF.

This clonotype was detected a few times. CDR3 residues: CSARQLNQPQHF. Here the CDR3 DNA reads TGCAGTGCTAGACAGCTGAATCAGCCCCAGCATTTT. The V and J genes are TRBV20-1 and TRBJ1-5; D is unclear. Germline CDR1 and CDR2: DFQATT and SNEGSKA (reference sequence). The CDR3 has 12 residues. The V end lost 2 bases, the J end lost 4 bases, and 6 bases lay between the germline ends.

This clonotype was detected many times. The chain employs TRBV11-2 and TRBJ2-3, with unresolved D. CDR1 is SGHAT and CDR2 is FQNNGV in the germline V gene. The CDR3 covers 16 residues. V was cut by 4 bases and J by 2 bases, with 16 bases left in between. The CDR3 DNA sequence: TGTGCCAGCAGCTCAATCAGGACCGCATTCACAGATACGCAGTATTTT. Protein product: CASSSIRTAFTDTQYF.

This clonotype came up many times. The chain carries TRBV5-1 and TRBJ2-5, with D possibly matching TRBD2 (5 bases). This CDR3 is 15 amino acids long. Trimming removed 0 bases at V and 4 bases at J, with 13 bases between. From germline, CDR1 is SGHRS and CDR2 YFSETQ. The CDR3 sequence is CASSLGVRGTETQYF. DNA for the CDR3: TGCGCCAGCAGCTTGGGTGTCCGGGGTACAGAGACCCAGTACTTC.

This clonotype appeared a few times. The chain recombines TRBV5-1 with TRBJ2-1; D is uncertain. Trimming left V 0 bases short and J 9 bases short, with 13 bases between. The CDR3 is made up of 14 amino acids. CDR1 is SGHRS and CDR2 is YFSETQ in the germline V gene. This chain's CDR3 is CASSLGKPGIEQFF. DNA for the CDR3: TGCGCCAGCAGCTTGGGTAAACCCGGAATTGAGCAGTTCTTC.

This clonotype was detected a few times. CDR3 nucleotide sequence: TGCAGTGCTCTAAACCCGGGACTAGCGGGAGGCAGCACAGATACGCAGTATTTT. This sequence encodes CSALNPGLAGGSTDTQYF. This chain joins TRBV20-1 and TRBJ2-3, with 15 nucleotides matching TRBD2. The CDR3 has 18 amino acids. V dropped 5 bases and J dropped 0; count of bases not matched to a gene: 9. Germline lookup yields CDR1 DFQATT and CDR2 SNEGSKA (reference sequence).

Of note for this clonotype: Germline and junction disagree at one end, which may indicate a read error. J is TRBJ1-6 and V is TRBV7-2; D is possibly TRBD1 (5 bases). The CDR3 length is 15 residues. Per the germline V gene, CDR1 is SGHTA and CDR2 is FQGNSA. CDR3 in DNA: TGTGCCAGCAGATTAGGGGCAGGGATCAATTCACCCCTCCACTTT. Translating it yields CASRLGAGINSPLHF.

This chain links TRBV5-1 with TRBJ2-5; 10 bases line up with TRBD1. The CDR3 spans 14 residues. V lost 4 bases and J lost 4; bases outside the gene matches: 4. Germline-derived CDR1 and CDR2 are SGHRS and YFSETQ. The CDR3 DNA reads as TGCGCCAGCAGCCCGGGACAGGGGACAGAGACCCAGTACTTC. It yields the protein CASSPGQGTETQYF. Supplemented by reference TRBV5-1 and TRBJ2-5, the full variable domain reads KAGVTQTPRYLIKTRGQQVTLSCSPISGHRSVSWYQQTPGQGLQFLFEYFSETQRNKGNFPGRFSGRQFSNSRSEMNVSTLELGDSALYLCASSPGQGTETQYFGPGTRLLVL.

In this sample, this clonotype turned up many times. The chain is built from TRBV12-3 or TRBV12-4 and TRBJ2-5; D is ambiguous. This CDR3 region has 14 residues. V gave up 3 bases and J gave up 3 bases, with 11 bases separating them. The CDR3 spells CASSFGQVKETQYF. In DNA, the CDR3 is TGTGCCAGCAGTTTTGGGCAGGTTAAAGAGACCCAGTACTTC.

In its sample, this clonotype was seen many times. V is TRBV2 and J is TRBJ2-6, with unresolved D. Germline V gene sequence: CDR1 SNHLY, CDR2 FYNNEI. V was clipped by 8 bases and J by 4 bases, with 9 bases between them. The CDR3 covers 13 residues. Written as DNA, the CDR3 is TGTGCCAGCTCCTCGGGCGGGGCCAACGTCCTGACTTTC. It specifies CASSSGGANVLTF.

This rearrangement joins TRBV20-1 to TRBJ1-3, with D possibly matching TRBD1 (5 bases). CDR1 and CDR2 from the germline V gene are DFQATT and SNEGSKA (reference sequence). The V and J ends lost 4 bases and 4 bases respectively, with 14 bases between them. The CDR3 sequence is 14 residues long. The CDR3 spells CSATVGARGNTIYF. CDR3 coding DNA: TGCAGTGCTACTGTTGGGGCTAGAGGAAACACCATATATTTT.

This chain links TRBV19 with TRBJ2-5; unclear D gene. Germline V gene data show CDR1 as LNHDA and CDR2 as SQIVND (reference sequence). This CDR3 comprises 13 residues. V gave up 5 bases and J gave up 1 base, with 8 bases separating them. The CDR3 reads CASSYKFQETQYF. The DNA for the CDR3 is TGTGCCAGTAGTTACAAGTTCCAAGAGACCCAGTACTTC.

The V gene is TRBV3-1, the J gene TRBJ2-1; 7 bases map to TRBD1. The ends lost 6 bases at V and 5 bases at J; junction bases unmatched: 19. Germline-derived CDR1 and CDR2 are LGHDT and YNNKEL (reference sequence). The CDR3 loop spans 18 amino acids. Here the CDR3 reads CASSFNRGSTTRHNEQFF. CDR3 bases: TGTGCCAGCAGTTTCAACAGGGGTTCCACTACACGACACAATGAGCAGTTCTTC.

This clonotype was detected many times. The V call is TRBV3-1, the J call TRBJ2-7, with TRBD1 as a possible D gene (5 bases). V lost 1 base and J lost 6, with 19 bases in between. The germline CDR1 and CDR2 sequences are LGHDT and YNNKEL (reference sequence). CDR3 size: 16 residues. This chain's CDR3 is CASSQGAAGPTSEQYF. The CDR3 nucleotides are TGTGCCAGCAGCCAAGGGGCCGCAGGGCCTACGTCCGAGCAGTACTTC.

Only a few counts were recorded for this clonotype. V is TRBV5-4 and J is TRBJ2-7; 7 bases align to TRBD1. Germline CDR1 SGHNT, CDR2 YYREEE (reference sequence). The CDR3 sequence is 14 residues long. V trimming: 1 base; J trimming: 5 bases; junction bases outside the gene matches: 6. The CDR3 sequence: CASSLNRGNDEQYF. The CDR3 region has the DNA TGTGCCAGCAGCTTGAACAGGGGAAACGACGAGCAGTACTTC.

In this sample, this clonotype turned up a few times. The CDR3 sequence is CATSSFKPPYEQYF. DNA for the CDR3: TGTGCCACCTCCTCGTTTAAGCCTCCCTACGAGCAGTACTTC. This chain connects TRBV10-3 to TRBJ2-7; D ambiguous. This CDR3 is 14 amino acids long. The germline V gene encodes CDR1 ENHRY and CDR2 SYGVKD. V was shortened by 10 bases and J by 2 bases, with 18 bases between the two germline ends.

The gene calls are TRBV28 and TRBJ2-5, with D possibly being TRBD1 (6 bases). With 7 bases removed from V and 8 bases from J, the gap between germline ends came to 17 bases. CDR1 is MDHEN and CDR2 is SYDVKM in the germline V gene. The CDR3 is 13 amino acids. This CDR3 is CASIDLAGVTQYF. As DNA, the CDR3 is TGTGCCAGCATAGACCTTGCAGGGGTTACCCAGTACTTC.

This chain uses TRBV7-2 with TRBJ1-1; D is undetermined. This CDR3 has 15 residues. CDR1 SGHTA and CDR2 FQGNSA come from the germline V gene. V was shortened by 5 bases and J by 0 bases, with 13 bases between the two germline ends. CDR3 protein: CASSPAHNLNTEAFF. The DNA of the CDR3 is TGTGCCAGCAGCCCAGCTCACAACTTGAACACTGAAGCTTTCTTT. The full variable domain, its missing parts supplied by reference TRBV7-2 and TRBJ1-1, is GAGVSQSPSNKVTEKGKDVELRCDPISGHTALYWYRQSLGQGLEFLIYFQGNSAPDKSGLPSDRFSAERTGGSVSTLTIQRTQQEDSAVYLCASSPAHNLNTEAFFGQGTRLTVV.

The chain joins TRBV12-3 or TRBV12-4 to TRBJ2-1, with 7 bases fitting TRBD2. The CDR3 is made up of 15 amino acids. V shed 3 bases, J shed 5 bases, and the junction held 7 bases outside the gene matches. The CDR3 spells CASSFPSGANNEQFF. The CDR3 DNA is TGTGCCAGCAGTTTTCCCAGCGGGGCCAACAATGAGCAGTTCTTC.

The sample holds a few counts of this clonotype. The chain is built from TRBV10-3 and TRBJ2-2; 10 bases align to TRBD2. The V gene end was trimmed by 0 bases and the J gene end by 6 bases; junction bases not matched to a gene: 4. Germline V gene lookup returns CDR1 ENHRY and CDR2 SYGVKD. CDR3 size: 16 residues. The CDR3 DNA reads TGTGCCATCAGTGAGTCCCTAGCGGGAGAGGCCGGGGAGCTGTTTTTT. Protein sequence: CAISESLAGEAGELFF.

Only a few counts were recorded for this clonotype. The CDR3 DNA follows: TGTGCCAGCAGTACACCCAGGGGACAGGGGGATAATGAGCAGTTCTTC. As protein: CASSTPRGQGDNEQFF. V usage is TRBV6-1 and J usage is TRBJ2-1; 11 bases are a match to TRBD1. The CDR3 has 16 amino acids. The V gene end was trimmed by 5 bases and the J gene end by 7 bases; junction bases not matched to a gene: 10. Germline V gene data show CDR1 as MNHNS and CDR2 as SASEGT.

Many counts were recorded for this clonotype. The chain employs TRBV30 and TRBJ2-7, with D maybe TRBD1 (8 bases). V lost 0 bases, J lost 5 bases, and 14 bases lay in between. The germline V gene encodes CDR1 GTSNPN and CDR2 SVGIG (reference sequence). The length of the CDR3 is 14 residues. The CDR3 spells CAWSVSTGGDEQYF. CDR3 sequence (DNA): TGTGCCTGGAGTGTAAGCACAGGGGGGGACGAGCAGTACTTC. Together with reference TRBV30 and TRBJ2-7, the CDR3 gives the full variable domain: SQTIHQWPATLVQPVGSPLSLECTVEGTSNPNLYWYRQAAGRGLQLLFYSVGIGQISSEVPQNLSASRPQDRQFILSSKKLLLSDSGFYLCAWSVSTGGDEQYFGPGTRLTVT.